This is a list of T cell receptor beta chains from one sample in a study of blood T cell repertoires in COVID-19. TCRdb's table, derived via immunoSEQ multiplex PCR, lists solely in-frame clones and lacks some. This table holds 150,000 to 200,000 clones, more than 85% found once. Material for sequencing was peripheral blood. Source of these receptors: a woman at least 80 years old in a cohort sampled during active or convalescent COVID-19. Each CDR3 is given with its conserved first and last residue. Each record gives: J gene, V gene, clone size, D gene, CDR3 DNA, CDR3 protein. D genes are given only for firm matches. Clone size is stated in some rows and not others, as once, few, many or a class when expanded.

TRBJ1-1,TRBV6-5,.,.,TGTGCCAGCAGTTACTCTGCGGGGGCGAGGAACACTGAAGCTTTCTTT,CASSYSAGARNTEAFF
TRBJ1-5,TRBV28,once,.,TGTGCCAGCAGTTCACTGGGACCTCCAGGGGATAGCAATCAGCCCCAGCATTTT,CASSSLGPPGDSNQPQHF
TRBJ2-6,TRBV7-9,.,.,TGTGCCAGCAGCCGGTCATCTGGGGCCAACGTCCTGACTTTC,CASSRSSGANVLTF
TRBJ1-1,TRBV18,.,.,TGTGCCAGCTCACCACCGGGGGCCGGGGTGAACACTGAAGCTTTCTTT,CASSPPGAGVNTEAFF
TRBJ1-5,TRBV30,few,.,TGTGCCTGGCAAGGGGGGGCGGTGGGTCAGCCCCAGCATTTT,CAWQGGAVGQPQHF
TRBJ1-6,TRBV30,.,.,TGTGCCTGGGAATCGGGCTCCTATAATTCACCCCTCCACTTT,CAWESGSYNSPLHF
TRBJ1-6,TRBV15,.,TRBD1,TGTGCCACCAGCAGAGAGATGGGACAGGGAAGTTCACCCCTCCACTTT,CATSREMGQGSSPLHF
TRBJ2-2,TRBV19,.,.,TGTGCCAGTAGACAAGAGAACACCGGGGAGCTGTTTTTT,CASRQENTGELFF
TRBJ1-2,TRBV5-1,.,TRBD1,TGCGCCAGCAGCCCGGGACAGGACTATGGCTACACCTTC,CASSPGQDYGYTF
TRBJ1-4,TRBV5-4,.,TRBD1,TGTGCCAGCAGCTCGGGACAGCCTAATGAAAAACTGTTTTTT,CASSSGQPNEKLFF
TRBJ1-5,TRBV5-1,.,TRBD1,TGCGCCAGCAGCCCGGCAGGGGGTCTCAATCAGCCCCAGCATTTT,CASSPAGGLNQPQHF